These 13 T cell receptor beta chains were sequenced from one sample in a study of patients and donors after allogeneic stem cell transplantation. Each CDR3 protein gets one entry after TCRdb re-called the RT-PCR reads with MiXCR. In the table there are fewer than 75,000 distinct CDR3 sequences, less than 15% of which are singletons. The sequencing sample was made of blood, either unsorted or a sorted T cell fraction (not recorded which). The receptors derive from a human donor who was either an allogeneic HSCT recipient or a stem cell or donor lymphocyte infusion donor (not recorded which). It is not recorded whose cells these are; they may come from a transplant donor.

This clonotype was counted many times. The J gene is TRBJ1-1, the V gene TRBV10-3, with 10 nucleotides matching TRBD1. Germline assignment: CDR1 ENHRY and CDR2 SYGVKD. This CDR3 comprises 13 residues. With 7 bases clipped from V and 10 bases from J, the junction kept 9 bases outside the gene matches. The CDR3 sequence is CAINTPGQGVAFF. The DNA for the CDR3 is TGTGCCATCAACACCCCTGGACAGGGGGTAGCTTTCTTT.

By sample share, this clonotype is medium-sized. V usage is TRBV20-1 and J usage is TRBJ1-2; D not resolved. This CDR3 region has 14 residues. CDR1 is DFQATT and CDR2 is SNEGSKA in the germline V gene (reference sequence). V was pared by 3 bases and J by 0 bases, with 11 bases between. The CDR3 region is CSASRRDANYGYTF. The CDR3 nucleotides are TGCAGTGCTAGTAGAAGGGATGCTAACTATGGCTACACCTTC.

This clonotype was counted ten times or more. The chain carries TRBV6-6 and TRBJ1-2, with D unresolved. With 2 bases removed from V and 0 bases from J, the gap between germline ends came to 4 bases. The CDR3 is made up of 13 amino acids. Germline-derived CDR1 and CDR2 are MNHNY and SVGAGI (reference sequence). The CDR3 region is CASSYPPNYGYTF. The CDR3 DNA sequence: TGTGCCAGCAGTTACCCCCCTAACTATGGCTACACCTTC.

Many counts were recorded for this clonotype. The J gene is TRBJ1-1, the V gene TRBV11-2; no reliable D call. Germline CDR1 SGHAT, CDR2 FQNNGV. V shed 4 bases and J shed 1 base, with 13 bases lying between them. The CDR3 loop spans 15 amino acids. The DNA of the CDR3 is TGTGCCAGCAGCTCTCCCCTCCGACCGAACACTGAAGCTTTCTTT. It yields the protein CASSSPLRPNTEAFF.

V and J are TRBV7-2 and TRBJ2-2, with D possibly matching TRBD2 (6 bases). Trimming took 11 bases from V and 6 from J, leaving 19 bases between them. This CDR3 region has 14 residues. Per germline, CDR1 SGHTA and CDR2 FQGNSA. DNA of the CDR3: TGTGCCGGCGGAGGAGGGAGAGCGGCCGGGGAGCTGTTTTTT. Translated, it gives CAGGGGRAAGELFF.

This clonotype has more than one count but fewer than ten. The genes are TRBV18 and TRBJ1-1; D not certain. The CDR3 runs 14 residues. Germline V gene data show CDR1 as KGHSH and CDR2 as LQKENI. V was trimmed by 3 bases and J by 7 bases, leaving 15 bases between them. The CDR3 DNA sequence: TGTGCCAGCTCACCGTCGGGCGGCGACGGTGAAGCTTTCTTT. It encodes CASSPSGGDGEAFF.

There are many counts of this clonotype. The chain is built from TRBV12-3 or TRBV12-4 and TRBJ1-5; a possible D gene is TRBD1 (5 bases). The V end lost 7 bases, the J end lost 6 bases, and 13 bases lay between the germline ends. The CDR3 consists of 13 residues. The CDR3 reads CASTPGSPQPQHF. The CDR3 DNA follows: TGTGCCAGCACCCCAGGGAGTCCTCAGCCCCAGCATTTT.

This clonotype was seen a few times. The J gene is TRBJ1-2, the V gene TRBV11-2; TRBD1 aligns across 12 bases. CDR1 and CDR2 (germline): SGHAT, FQNNGV. V lost 3 bases, J lost 8 bases, and 10 bases stayed unmatched. The length of the CDR3 is 16 residues. CDR3 bases: TGTGCCAGCAGCTTTTCCGGGGACAGGGGGCTCTGGGGCTACACCTTC. It is translated as CASSFSGDRGLWGYTF.

This clonotype has only a few counts. CDR3 bases: TGCGCCAGCAGCCCCGCGGGAGATACGCAGTATTTT. Protein: CASSPAGDTQYF. V usage is TRBV5-1 and J usage is TRBJ2-3, with D perhaps matching TRBD2 (5 bases). The V end was cut by 4 bases, the J end by 5 bases, with 8 bases between. Germline CDR1 reads SGHRS; CDR2 reads YFSETQ. This CDR3 region has 12 residues.

This clonotype occurred many times. The chain is built from TRBV3-1 and TRBJ1-3; 8 nucleotides agree with TRBD1. The V gene's germline CDR1 is LGHDT and CDR2 YNNKEL (reference sequence). The CDR3 is made up of 12 amino acids. V shed 3 bases and J 16 bases; nucleotides not matched to a gene: 8. This CDR3 is CASSHANRDRYF. The DNA for the CDR3 is TGTGCCAGCAGCCATGCTAACCGGGACAGGTATTTT.

This clonotype has only a few counts. The CDR3 loop is CSARDTGGLAAWWHGYEQYF. The CDR3 bases are TGCAGTGCTAGAGATACCGGCGGATTAGCGGCGTGGTGGCACGGCTACGAGCAGTACTTC. The chain employs TRBV20-1 and TRBJ2-7; maybe TRBD2 (6 bases). The CDR3 sequence is 20 residues long. CDR1 and CDR2 (germline): DFQATT, SNEGSKA (reference sequence). V dropped 0 bases and J dropped 3 bases, with 30 bases sitting between them.

This clonotype appeared many times. The chain links TRBV4-1 to TRBJ1-1; D is ambiguous. V lost 1 base and J 1 base, leaving 7 bases between the germline ends. The CDR3 has 14 amino acids. Germline CDR1 MGHRA, CDR2 YSYEKL. CDR3 sequence (DNA): TGCGCCAGCAGCCAAGTCGCTACGAACACTGAAGCTTTCTTT. It is translated as CASSQVATNTEAFF.

V is TRBV12-3 or TRBV12-4 and J is TRBJ1-1; 8 nucleotides agree with TRBD1. The ends lost 5 bases at V and 4 bases at J; junction bases unmatched: 3. This CDR3 is built from 13 residues. The CDR3 is CASSQGASTEAFF. CDR3 DNA: TGTGCCAGCAGTCAGGGGGCTAGCACTGAAGCTTTCTTT.